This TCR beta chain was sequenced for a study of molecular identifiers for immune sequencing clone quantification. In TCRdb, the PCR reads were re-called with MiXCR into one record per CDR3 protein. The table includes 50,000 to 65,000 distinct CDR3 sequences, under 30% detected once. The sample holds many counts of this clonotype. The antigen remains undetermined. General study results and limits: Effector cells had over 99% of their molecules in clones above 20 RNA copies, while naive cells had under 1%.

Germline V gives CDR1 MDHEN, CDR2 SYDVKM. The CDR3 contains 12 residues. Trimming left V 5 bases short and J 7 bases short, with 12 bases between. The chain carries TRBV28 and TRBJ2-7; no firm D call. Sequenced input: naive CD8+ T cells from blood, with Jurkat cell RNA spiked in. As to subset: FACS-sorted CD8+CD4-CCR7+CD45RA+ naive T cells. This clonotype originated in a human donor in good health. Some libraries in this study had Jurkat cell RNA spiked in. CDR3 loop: CASSLTLGEQYF. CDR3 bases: TGTGCCAGCAGTCTCACCCTCGGGGAGCAGTACTTC.